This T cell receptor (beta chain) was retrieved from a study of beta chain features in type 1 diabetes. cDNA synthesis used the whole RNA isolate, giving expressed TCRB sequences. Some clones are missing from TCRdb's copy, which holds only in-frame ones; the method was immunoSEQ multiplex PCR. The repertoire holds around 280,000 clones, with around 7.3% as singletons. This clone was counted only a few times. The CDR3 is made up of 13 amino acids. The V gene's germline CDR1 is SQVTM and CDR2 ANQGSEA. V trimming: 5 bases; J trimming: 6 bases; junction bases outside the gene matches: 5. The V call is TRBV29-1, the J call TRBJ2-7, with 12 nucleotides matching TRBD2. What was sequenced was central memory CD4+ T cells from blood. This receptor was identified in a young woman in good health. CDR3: CSVLILAGGEQYF. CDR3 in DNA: TGCAGCGTTCTAATACTAGCGGGAGGCGAGCAGTACTTC.